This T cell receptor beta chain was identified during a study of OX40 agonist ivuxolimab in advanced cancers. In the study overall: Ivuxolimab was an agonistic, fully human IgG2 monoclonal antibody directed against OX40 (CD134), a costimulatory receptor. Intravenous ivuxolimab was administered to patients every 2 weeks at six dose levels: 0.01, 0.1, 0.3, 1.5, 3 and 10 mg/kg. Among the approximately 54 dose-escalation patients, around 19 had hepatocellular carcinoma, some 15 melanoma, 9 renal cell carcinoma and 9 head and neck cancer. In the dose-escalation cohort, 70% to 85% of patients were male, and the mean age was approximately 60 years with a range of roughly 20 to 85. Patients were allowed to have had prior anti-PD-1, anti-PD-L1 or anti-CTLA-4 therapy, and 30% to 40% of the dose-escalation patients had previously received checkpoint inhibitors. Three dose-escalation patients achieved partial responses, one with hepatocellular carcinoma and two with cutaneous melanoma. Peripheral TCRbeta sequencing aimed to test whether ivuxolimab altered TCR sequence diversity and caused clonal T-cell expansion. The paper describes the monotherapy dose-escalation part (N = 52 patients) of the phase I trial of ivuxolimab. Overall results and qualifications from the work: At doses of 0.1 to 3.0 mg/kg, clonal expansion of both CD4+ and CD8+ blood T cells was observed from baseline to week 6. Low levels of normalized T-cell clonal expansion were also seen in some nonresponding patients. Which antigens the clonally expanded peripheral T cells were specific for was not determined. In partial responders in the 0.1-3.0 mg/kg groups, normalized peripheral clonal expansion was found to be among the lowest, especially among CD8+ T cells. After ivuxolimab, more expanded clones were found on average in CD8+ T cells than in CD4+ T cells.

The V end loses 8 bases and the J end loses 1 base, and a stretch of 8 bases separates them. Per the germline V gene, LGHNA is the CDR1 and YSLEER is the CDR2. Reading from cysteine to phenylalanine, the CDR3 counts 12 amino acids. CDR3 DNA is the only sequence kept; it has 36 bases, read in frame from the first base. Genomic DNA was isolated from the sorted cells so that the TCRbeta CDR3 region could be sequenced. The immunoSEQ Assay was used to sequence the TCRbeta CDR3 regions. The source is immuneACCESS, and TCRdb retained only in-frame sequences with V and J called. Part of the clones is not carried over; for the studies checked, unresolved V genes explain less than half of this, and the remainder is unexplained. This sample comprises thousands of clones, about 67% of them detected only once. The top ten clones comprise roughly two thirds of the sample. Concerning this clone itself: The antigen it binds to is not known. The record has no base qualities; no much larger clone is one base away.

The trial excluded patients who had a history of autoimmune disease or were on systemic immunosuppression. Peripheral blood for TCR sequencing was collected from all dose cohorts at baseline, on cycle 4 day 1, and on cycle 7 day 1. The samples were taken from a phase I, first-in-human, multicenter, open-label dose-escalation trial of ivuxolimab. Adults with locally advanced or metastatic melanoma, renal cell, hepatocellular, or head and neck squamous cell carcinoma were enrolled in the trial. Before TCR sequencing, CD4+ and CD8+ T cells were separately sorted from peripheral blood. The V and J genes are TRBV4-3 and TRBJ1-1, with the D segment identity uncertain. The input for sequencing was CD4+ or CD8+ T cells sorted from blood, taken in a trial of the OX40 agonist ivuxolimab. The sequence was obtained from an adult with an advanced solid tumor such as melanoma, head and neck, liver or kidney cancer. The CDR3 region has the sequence CASPQRNTEAFF. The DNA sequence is TGCGCCAGCCCTCAGAGGAACACTGAAGCTTTCTTT.